This T cell receptor (beta chain) was identified during a study of a mutant IDH1 vaccine in newly diagnosed glioma. The overall study: Initiation of the vaccine course occurred 4-6 weeks after radiotherapy alone, or alongside temozolomide cycles. Visit V12 was at week 35; visit V13 was at week 47.

Note on this clone: Its antigen is unknown.

Data came from immunoSEQ multiplex PCR; TCRdb stores just in-frame clones and leaves some out. Here the sample spans roughly 60,000 clones, about four fifths being singletons. V lost 1 base to trimming and J lost 1 base, with 9 bases between them. The CDR3 runs to 15 residues. Germline loops: CDR1 LGHNA, CDR2 YSLEER. Time point given: week 35, safety follow-up. The study gave 300 ug of mutant IDH1 20-mer peptide per vaccine dose, with topical imiquimod. In every donor, the tumor was a new WHO grade 3 or 4 IDH1-mutant, ATRX-lost astrocytoma. The rearrangement uses TRBV4-3 and TRBJ2-3; unclear D gene. This specimen consisted of PBMCs, obtained from a glioma patient whose treatment included an IDH1 peptide vaccine. This clonotype was obtained from a man aged 35 to 55 with glioma. CDR3 bases: TGCGCCAGCAGCCAAGCTATGCAGGGCACAGATACGCAGTATTTT. Amino acids: CASSQAMQGTDTQYF.